This T cell receptor beta chain appears in the sequencing data of a study of cytomegalovirus exposure and HLA in healthy donors. Study-wide results and caveats: The classifier reportedly diagnosed cytomegalovirus status with high sensitivity and specificity.

Notes on this clone: Antigen unknown.

This CDR3 comprises 13 residues. The germline CDR1 and CDR2 sequences are SGHRS and YFSETQ. V lost 5 bases and J 0 bases, leaving 7 bases between the germline ends. Sequencing was performed with immunoSEQ multiplex PCR; in TCRdb, only in-frame clones are kept and a portion is missing. The top ten clones hold more than 1% of a sample with roughly 220,000 clones, just over 90% of them seen once. The chain recombines TRBV5-1 with TRBJ2-3; D is unresolved. Source material: PBMCs. The receptor comes from a young woman in good health and CMV-seronegative. The CDR3 DNA follows: TGCGCCAGCAGGGGCGAGAGCACAGATACGCAGTATTTT. As protein: CASRGESTDTQYF.